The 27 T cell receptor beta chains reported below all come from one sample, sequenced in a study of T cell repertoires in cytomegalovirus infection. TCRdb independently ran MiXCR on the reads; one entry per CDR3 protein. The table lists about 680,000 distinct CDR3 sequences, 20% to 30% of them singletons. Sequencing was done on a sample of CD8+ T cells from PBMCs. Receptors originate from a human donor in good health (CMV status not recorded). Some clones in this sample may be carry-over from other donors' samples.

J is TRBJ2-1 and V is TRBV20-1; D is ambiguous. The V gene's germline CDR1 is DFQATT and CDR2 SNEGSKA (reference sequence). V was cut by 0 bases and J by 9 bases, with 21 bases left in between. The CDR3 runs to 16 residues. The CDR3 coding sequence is TGCAGTGCTAGAGACCTTGTAAACTATCTAGAACGTGAGCAGTTCTTC. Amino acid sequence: CSARDLVNYLEREQFF.

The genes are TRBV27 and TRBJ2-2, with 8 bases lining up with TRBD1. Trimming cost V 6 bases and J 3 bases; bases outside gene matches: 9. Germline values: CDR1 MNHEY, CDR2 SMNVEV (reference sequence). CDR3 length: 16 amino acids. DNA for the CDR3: TGTGCCAGCAGCCCGGTCGACAGGGGAGACACCGGGGAGCTGTTTTTT. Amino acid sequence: CASSPVDRGDTGELFF.

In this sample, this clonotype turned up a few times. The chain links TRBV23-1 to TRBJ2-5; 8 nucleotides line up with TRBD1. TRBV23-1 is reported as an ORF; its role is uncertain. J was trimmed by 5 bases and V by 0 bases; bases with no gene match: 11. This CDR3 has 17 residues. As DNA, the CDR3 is TGCGCCAGCAGTCAATCGCGAGCAGGGGGCTGGGAGGAGACCCAGTACTTC. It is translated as CASSQSRAGGWEETQYF.

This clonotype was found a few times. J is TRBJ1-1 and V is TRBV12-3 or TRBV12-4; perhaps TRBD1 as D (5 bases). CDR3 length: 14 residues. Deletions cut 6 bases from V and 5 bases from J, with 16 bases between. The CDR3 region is CASSRRVEGTEAFF. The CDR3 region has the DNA TGTGCCAGCAGCCGCAGGGTGGAGGGTACTGAAGCTTTCTTT.

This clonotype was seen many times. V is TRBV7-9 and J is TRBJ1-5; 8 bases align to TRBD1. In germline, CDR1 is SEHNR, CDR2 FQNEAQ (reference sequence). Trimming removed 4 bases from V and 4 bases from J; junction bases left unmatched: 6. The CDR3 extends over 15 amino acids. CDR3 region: CASSSTGQGNQPQHF. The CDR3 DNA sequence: TGTGCCAGCAGCTCGACTGGACAGGGAAATCAGCCCCAGCATTTT. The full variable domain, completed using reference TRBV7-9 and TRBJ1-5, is DTGVSQNPRHKITKRGQNVTFRCDPISEHNRLYWYRQTLGQGPEFLTYFQNEAQLEKSRLLSDRFSAERPKGSFSTLEIQRTEQGDSAMYLCASSSTGQGNQPQHFGDGTRLSIL.

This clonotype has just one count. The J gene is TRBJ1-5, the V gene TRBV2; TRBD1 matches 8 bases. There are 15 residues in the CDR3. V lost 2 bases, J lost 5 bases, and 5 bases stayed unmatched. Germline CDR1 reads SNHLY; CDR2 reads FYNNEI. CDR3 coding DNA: TGTGCCAGCAGTGAAAAATACAGGGGGGATCAGCCCCAGCATTTT. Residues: CASSEKYRGDQPQHF.

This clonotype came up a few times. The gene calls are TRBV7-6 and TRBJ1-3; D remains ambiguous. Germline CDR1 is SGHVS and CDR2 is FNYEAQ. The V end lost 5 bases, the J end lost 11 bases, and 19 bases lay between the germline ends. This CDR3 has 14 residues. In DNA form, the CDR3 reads TGTGCCAGCAGCCCAGTGATGACATCACGGCCCATATATTTT. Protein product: CASSPVMTSRPIYF.

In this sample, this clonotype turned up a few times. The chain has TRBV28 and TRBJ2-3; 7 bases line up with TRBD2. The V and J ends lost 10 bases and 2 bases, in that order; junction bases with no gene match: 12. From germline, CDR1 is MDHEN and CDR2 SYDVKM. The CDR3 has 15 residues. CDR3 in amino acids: CATTGGTIYTDTQYF. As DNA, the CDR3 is TGTGCCACCACGGGAGGCACCATCTACACAGATACGCAGTATTTT.

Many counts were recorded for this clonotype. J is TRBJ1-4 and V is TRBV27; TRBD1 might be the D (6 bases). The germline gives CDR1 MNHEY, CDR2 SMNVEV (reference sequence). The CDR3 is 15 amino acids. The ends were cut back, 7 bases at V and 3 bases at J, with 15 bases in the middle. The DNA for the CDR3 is TGTGCCAGCAATTTCGGGGGCAGGTCTAATGAAAAACTGTTTTTT. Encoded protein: CASNFGGRSNEKLFF. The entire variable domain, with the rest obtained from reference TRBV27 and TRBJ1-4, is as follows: EAQVTQNPRYLITVTGKKLTVTCSQNMNHEYMSWYRQDPGLGLRQIYYSMNVEVTDKGDVPEGYKVSRKEKRNFPLILESPSPNQTSLYFCASNFGGRSNEKLFFGSGTQLSVL.

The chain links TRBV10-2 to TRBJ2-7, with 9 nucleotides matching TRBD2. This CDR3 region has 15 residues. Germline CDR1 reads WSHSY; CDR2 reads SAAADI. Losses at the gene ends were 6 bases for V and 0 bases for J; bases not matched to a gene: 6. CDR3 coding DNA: TGCGCCAGCAGCGGCCGACTAGCGGACTCCTACGAGCAGTACTTC. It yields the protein CASSGRLADSYEQYF.

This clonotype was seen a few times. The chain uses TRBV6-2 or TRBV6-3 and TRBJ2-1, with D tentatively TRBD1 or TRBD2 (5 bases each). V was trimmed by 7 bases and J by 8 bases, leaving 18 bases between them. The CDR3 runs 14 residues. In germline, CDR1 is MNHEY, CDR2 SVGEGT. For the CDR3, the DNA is TGTGCCAGCACCCCTTTCCGTCGAGGGGATGAGCAGTTCTTC. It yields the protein CASTPFRRGDEQFF.

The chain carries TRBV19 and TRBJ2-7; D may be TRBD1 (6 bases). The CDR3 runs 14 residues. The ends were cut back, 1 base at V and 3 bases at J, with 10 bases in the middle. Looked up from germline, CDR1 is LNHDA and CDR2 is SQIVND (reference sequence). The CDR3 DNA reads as TGTGCCAGTAGTATAGGGGCAGGGGACTACGAGCAGTACGTC. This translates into CASSIGAGDYEQYV.

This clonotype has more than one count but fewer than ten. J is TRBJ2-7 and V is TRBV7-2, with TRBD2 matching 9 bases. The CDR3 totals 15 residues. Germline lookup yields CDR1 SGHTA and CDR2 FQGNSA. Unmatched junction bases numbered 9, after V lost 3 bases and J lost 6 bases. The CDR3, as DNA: TGTGCCAGCAGCTTTAGCGGGGGCTACCTCGGCGAGCAGTACTTC. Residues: CASSFSGGYLGEQYF.

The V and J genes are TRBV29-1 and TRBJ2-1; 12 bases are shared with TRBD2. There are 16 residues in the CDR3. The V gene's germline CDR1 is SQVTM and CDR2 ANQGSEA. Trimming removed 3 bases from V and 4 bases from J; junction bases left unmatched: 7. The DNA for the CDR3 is TGCAGCGTTGAGGTCCCTAGCGGGGGGGCATACAATGAGCAGTTCTTC. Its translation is CSVEVPSGGAYNEQFF.

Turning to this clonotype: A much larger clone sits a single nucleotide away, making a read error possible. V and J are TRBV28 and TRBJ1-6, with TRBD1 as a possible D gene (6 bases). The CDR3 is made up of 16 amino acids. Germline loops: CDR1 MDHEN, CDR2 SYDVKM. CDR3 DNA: TGTGCCAGCAGTTCCCCCGGGGGCTCCCATAATTCACCCCTCCACTTT. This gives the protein CASSSPGGSHNSPLHF.

CDR3: CASSPPQSPNTEAFF. In nucleotides, the CDR3 is TGTGCCAGCAGTCCACCACAAAGCCCGAACACTGAAGCTTTCTTT. The chain joins TRBV28 to TRBJ1-1; no clear D gene. V lost 5 bases and J 1 base, leaving 14 bases between the germline ends. The CDR3 runs 15 residues. Germline values: CDR1 MDHEN, CDR2 SYDVKM. Complete variable domain (other parts from reference TRBV28 and TRBJ1-1): DVKVTQSSRYLVKRTGEKVFLECVQDMDHENMFWYRQDPGLGLRLIYFSYDVKMKEKGDIPEGYSVSREKKERFSLILESASTNQTSMYLCASSPPQSPNTEAFFGQGTRLTVV.

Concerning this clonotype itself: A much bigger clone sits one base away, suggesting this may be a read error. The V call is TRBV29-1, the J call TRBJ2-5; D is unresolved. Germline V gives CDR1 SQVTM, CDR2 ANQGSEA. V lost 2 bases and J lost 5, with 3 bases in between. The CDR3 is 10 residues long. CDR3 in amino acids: CSVEMETQYF. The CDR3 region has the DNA TGCAGCGTTGAAATGGAGACCCAGTACTTC.

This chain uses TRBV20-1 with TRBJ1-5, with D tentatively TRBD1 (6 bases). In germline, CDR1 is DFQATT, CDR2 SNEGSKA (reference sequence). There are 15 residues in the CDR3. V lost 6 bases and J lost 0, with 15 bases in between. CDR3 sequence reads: CSADTGQYSNQPQHF. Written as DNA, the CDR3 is TGCAGTGCGGATACAGGGCAATATAGCAATCAGCCCCAGCATTTT.

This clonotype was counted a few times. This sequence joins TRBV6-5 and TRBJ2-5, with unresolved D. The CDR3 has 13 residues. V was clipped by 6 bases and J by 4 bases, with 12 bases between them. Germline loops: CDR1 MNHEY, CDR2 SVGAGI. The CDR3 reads CASSATVPETQYF. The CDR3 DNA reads TGTGCCAGCAGCGCCACGGTTCCAGAGACCCAGTACTTC.

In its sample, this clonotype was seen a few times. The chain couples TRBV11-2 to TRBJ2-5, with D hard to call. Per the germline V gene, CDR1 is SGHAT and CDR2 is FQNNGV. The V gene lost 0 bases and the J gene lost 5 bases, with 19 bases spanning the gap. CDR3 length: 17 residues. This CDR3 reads CASSLDGIGRPVETQYF. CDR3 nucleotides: TGTGCCAGCAGCTTAGATGGGATAGGCCGTCCGGTGGAGACCCAGTACTTC.

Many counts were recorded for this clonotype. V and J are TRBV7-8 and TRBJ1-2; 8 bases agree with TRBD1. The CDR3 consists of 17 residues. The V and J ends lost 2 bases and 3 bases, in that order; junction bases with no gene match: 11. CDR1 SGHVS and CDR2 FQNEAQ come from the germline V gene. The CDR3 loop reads CASSLPSRGQDDYGYTF. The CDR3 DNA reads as TGTGCCAGCAGCTTACCTTCCAGGGGGCAGGATGACTATGGCTACACCTTC. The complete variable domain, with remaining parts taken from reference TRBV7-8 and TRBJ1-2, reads GAGVSQSPRYKVAKRGQDVALRCDPISGHVSLFWYQQALGQGPEFLTYFQNEAQLDKSGLPSDRFFAERPEGSVSTLKIQRTQQEDSAVYLCASSLPSRGQDDYGYTFGSGTRLTVV.

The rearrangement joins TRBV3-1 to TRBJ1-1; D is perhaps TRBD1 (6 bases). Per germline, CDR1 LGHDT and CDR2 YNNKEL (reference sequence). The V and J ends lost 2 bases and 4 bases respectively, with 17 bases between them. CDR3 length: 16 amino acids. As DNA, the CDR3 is TGTGCCAGCAGCCAAAAATGGGGCAGGGGCGGCACTGAAGCTTTCTTT. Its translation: CASSQKWGRGGTEAFF. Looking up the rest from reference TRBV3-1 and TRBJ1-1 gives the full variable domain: DTAVSQTPKYLVTQMGNDKSIKCEQNLGHDTMYWYKQDSKKFLKIMFSYNNKELIINETVPNRFSPKSPDKAHLNLHINSLELGDSAVYFCASSQKWGRGGTEAFFGQGTRLTVV.

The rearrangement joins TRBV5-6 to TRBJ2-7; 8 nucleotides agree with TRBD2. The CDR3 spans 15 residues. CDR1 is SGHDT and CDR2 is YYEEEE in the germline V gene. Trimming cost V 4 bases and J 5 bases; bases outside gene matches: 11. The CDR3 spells CASSGPGGLMNEQYV. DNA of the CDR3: TGTGCCAGCAGCGGACCGGGGGGGCTTATGAACGAGCAGTACGTC.

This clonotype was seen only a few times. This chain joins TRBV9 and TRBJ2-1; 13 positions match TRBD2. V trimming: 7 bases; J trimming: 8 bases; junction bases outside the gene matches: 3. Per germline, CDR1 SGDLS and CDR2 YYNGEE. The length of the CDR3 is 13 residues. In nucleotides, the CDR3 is TGTGCCAGCCAGGGACTAGCGGGGTATGAGCAGTTCTTC. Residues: CASQGLAGYEQFF.

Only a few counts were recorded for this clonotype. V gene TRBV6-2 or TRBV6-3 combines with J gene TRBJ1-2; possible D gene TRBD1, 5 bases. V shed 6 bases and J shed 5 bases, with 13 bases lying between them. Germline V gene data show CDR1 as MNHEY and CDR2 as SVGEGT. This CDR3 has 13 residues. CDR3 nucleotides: TGTGCCAGCAGCCCCTACCGACAGTATGGCTACACCTTC. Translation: CASSPYRQYGYTF.

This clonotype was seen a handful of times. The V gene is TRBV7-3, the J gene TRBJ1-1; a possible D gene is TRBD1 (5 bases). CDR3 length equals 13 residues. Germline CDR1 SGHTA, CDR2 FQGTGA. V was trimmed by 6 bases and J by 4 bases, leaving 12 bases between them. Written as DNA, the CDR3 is TGTGCCAGCAGTCCCGGGGCGACCACTGAAGCTTTCTTT. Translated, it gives CASSPGATTEAFF.

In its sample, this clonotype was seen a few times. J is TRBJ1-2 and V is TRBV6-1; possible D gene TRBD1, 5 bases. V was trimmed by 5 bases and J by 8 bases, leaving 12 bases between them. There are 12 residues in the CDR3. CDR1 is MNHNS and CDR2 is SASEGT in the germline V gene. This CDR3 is CASSYSGFGYTF. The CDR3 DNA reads TGTGCCAGCAGTTATTCAGGGTTCGGCTACACCTTC.